The following is a T cell receptor beta chain sequence with its context. The V and J ends lost 3 bases and 7 bases respectively, with 19 bases between them. Germline loops: CDR1 SGHNT, CDR2 YYREEE (reference sequence). This CDR3 is 15 amino acids long. The source of the sample is a study of radiation and T cells in renal cell carcinoma. Time point here: blood 4 weeks post-SBRT, at nephrectomy. Treatment noted: 15 Gy SBRT to primary tumor, nephrectomy 4 weeks later. Radiation-treated patients gave blood at baseline, week 2 and week 4. TCRdb's copy holds only in-frame clones and misses some; the assay was immunoSEQ multiplex PCR. The repertoire holds fewer than 200,000 clones, 88% seen once, with approximately 11% in the top ten.

The sample consisted of blood, taken from a patient whose treatment included radiotherapy and nephrectomy. The chain has TRBV5-4 and TRBJ1-2, with D tentatively TRBD1 (5 bases). This clonotype was sampled from a woman in her 50s with renal cell carcinoma. The CDR3 spells CASSSLIGGIGGYTF. The CDR3 coding sequence is TGTGCCAGCAGCTCCCTCATCGGGGGAATCGGTGGCTACACCTTC.